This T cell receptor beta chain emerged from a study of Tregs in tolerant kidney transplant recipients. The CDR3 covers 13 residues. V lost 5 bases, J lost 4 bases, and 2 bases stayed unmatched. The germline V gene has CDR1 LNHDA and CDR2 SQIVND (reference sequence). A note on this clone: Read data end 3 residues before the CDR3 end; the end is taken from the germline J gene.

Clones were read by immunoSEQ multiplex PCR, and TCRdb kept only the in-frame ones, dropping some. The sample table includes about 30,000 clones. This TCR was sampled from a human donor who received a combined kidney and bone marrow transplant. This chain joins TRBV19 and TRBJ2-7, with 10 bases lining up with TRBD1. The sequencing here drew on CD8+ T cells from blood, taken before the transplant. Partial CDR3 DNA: TGTGCCAGTAGTGCGGGACAGGGGTACGAG. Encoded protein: CASSAGQGYE. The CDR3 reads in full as CASSAGQGYEQYF.